A selection of T cell receptor beta chains follows, all from one sample in a study of blood T cells in healthy people across ages. TCRdb fed the 5' RACE reads into MiXCR, producing one record per CDR3 protein. The sample has about 930,000 distinct CDR3 sequences, about 27% seen once. The sample was also reused in another study, on T cells of mothers and their children.

Sequencing input: blood. The receptors were sampled from a woman in her thirties or forties in good health. Each CDR3 is given with its conserved first and last residue. Fields, in order: D gene, CDR3 length, clone size, V gene, J gene, CDR3 DNA, CDR3 protein. The D gene is left open where the match is weak. The size entry is marked missing in some rows and otherwise reads once, few, many or a size class.

>TRBD2|14|few|TRBV6-5|TRBJ2-2
TGTGCCAGCAAGAGGGCGGGGGACACCGGGGAGCTGTTTTTT
CASKRAGDTGELFF
>-|16|-|TRBV7-2|TRBJ1-2
TGTGCCAGCAGCTTAGCCACAGTCGGAGCTAACTATGGCTACACCTTC
CASSLATVGANYGYTF
>-|15|-|TRBV4-3|TRBJ2-7
TGCGCCAGCAGCCAAGAGAAGGCCCTCTCCTACGAGCAGTACTTC
CASSQEKALSYEQYF
>TRBD2|13|few|TRBV7-9|TRBJ2-5
TGTGCCAGTAGCACTAGCGGCCAAGAGACCCAGTACTTC
CASSTSGQETQYF
>-|16|-|TRBV12-3/TRBV12-4|TRBJ2-2
TGTGCCAGCAGTTTAGGGTCTACCCTGAACACCGGGGAGCTGTTTTTT
CASSLGSTLNTGELFF
>TRBD2|16|few|TRBV3-1|TRBJ2-3
TGTGCCAGCAGCCAGAGACTAGCGCTTAGCACAGATACGCAGTATTTT
CASSQRLALSTDTQYF
>-|14|-|TRBV27|TRBJ2-3
TGTGCCAGCAGTAGGGTGGAAAACACAGATACGCAGTATTTT
CASSRVENTDTQYF
>-|17|-|TRBV20-1|TRBJ2-3
TGCAGTGCCCAGAGGCTAATGGGGGCCTTTCGCACAGATATGCAGTATTTT
CSAQRLMGAFRTDMQYF
>TRBD2|15|few|TRBV9|TRBJ2-3
TGTGCCAGCAGCGCCCCGACTAGCGCCACAGATACGCAGTATTTT
CASSAPTSATDTQYF
>TRBD1|15|many|TRBV27|TRBJ1-2
TGTGCCAGCAGTCCAAGACAGGGGTTCAAGAATGGCTACACCTTC
CASSPRQGFKNGYTF
>-|13|-|TRBV6-5|TRBJ1-1
TGTGCCAGCAGACCCCGGGCCTCCACTGAAGCTTTCTTT
CASRPRASTEAFF
>-|14|few|TRBV7-9|TRBJ2-7
TGCGCAAGTAGTCCGGTCTTGAGCTCCTACGAGCAGTACTTC
CASSPVLSSYEQYF
>-|13|-|TRBV29-1|TRBJ1-1
TGCAGCGTCGCTCAGCGACAGAACACTGAAGCTTTCTTT
CSVAQRQNTEAFF
>TRBD1|14|-|TRBV9|TRBJ2-7
TGTGCCAGCAGCCTCGGGGCAGGGGGCGGCGAGCAGTACTTC
CASSLGAGGGEQYF
>TRBD1|15|many|TRBV7-2|TRBJ2-5
TGTGCCAGCAGCTTCTGGGACAGGGGTTTAGAGACCCAGTACTTC
CASSFWDRGLETQYF
>TRBD2|15|-|TRBV7-7|TRBJ2-3
TGTGCTAGCAGCTTGGAACTAGCGGCCACAGATACGCAGTATTTT
CASSLELAATDTQYF
>TRBD2|15|many|TRBV5-4|TRBJ2-5
TGTGCCAGCAGCCCGCAGCGGGGATCCCAAGAGACCCAGTACTTC
CASSPQRGSQETQYF
>TRBD1|14|few|TRBV28|TRBJ2-2
TGTGCCATCAACGGGGACAGTAACACCGGGGAGCTGTTTTTT
CAINGDSNTGELFF
>-|16|few|TRBV5-5|TRBJ1-5
TGTGCCAACAGCCCATCAGGGTTGCCTAGCAATCAGCCCCAGCATTTT
CANSPSGLPSNQPQHF
>-|15|many|TRBV12-3/TRBV12-4|TRBJ2-5
TGTGCCAGCAGCTCCCGGACTACAACTCCCGAGACCCAGTACTTC
CASSSRTTTPETQYF
>-|17|few|TRBV7-2|TRBJ1-2
TGTGCCAGCAGCTTAGTAATCGGGGGGAGGCCTAACTATGGCTACACCTTC
CASSLVIGGRPNYGYTF
>-|13|-|TRBV30|TRBJ1-4
TGTGCCTGGAAGGTTGGAACTAATGAAAAACTGTTTTTT
CAWKVGTNEKLFF
>-|18|many|TRBV6-4|TRBJ2-1
TGTGCCAGCAGTGACTCCTTCTTGAGGGGGGCCGCGTACAATGAGCAGTTCTTC
CASSDSFLRGAAYNEQFF
>-|14|-|TRBV6-1|TRBJ2-2
TGTGCCAGCATCCGGACAGGGAGGGCCGGGGAGCTGTTTTTT
CASIRTGRAGELFF
>TRBD1|13|few|TRBV20-1|TRBJ2-1
TGCAGTGCCAAGGACAGGACCTACAATGAGCAGTTCTTC
CSAKDRTYNEQFF
>TRBD2|18|-|TRBV7-2|TRBJ2-1
TGTGCCAGCAGCTTAGCGCTGTATAGCGGGGGGCGGTACAATGAGCAGTTCTTC
CASSLALYSGGRYNEQFF
>-|14|few|TRBV28|TRBJ2-3
TGTGCCAGCAGCCCCTTTGCGAGGGTAGATACGCAGTATTTT
CASSPFARVDTQYF
>-|15|few|TRBV7-9|TRBJ1-6
TGTGCCAGCAGCTTAGAGAGGGGCTTTAATTCACCCCTCCACTTT
CASSLERGFNSPLHF
>-|16|few|TRBV2|TRBJ2-1
TGTGCCAGCATCACCTTTGAGGGGGGCTCATACAATGAGCAGTTCTTC
CASITFEGGSYNEQFF
>TRBD2|14|many|TRBV7-2|TRBJ2-1
TGTGCCAGCAGCTCGCGAACTAGCGGGGGTGAGCAGTTCTTC
CASSSRTSGGEQFF
>-|14|-|TRBV10-3|TRBJ1-5
TGTGCCATCAGGGGTCCCGGACCGAATCAGCCCCAGCATTTT
CAIRGPGPNQPQHF
>-|14|-|TRBV28|TRBJ2-7
TGTGCCAGCAGTTTCCCGTCCGTAATAAACGAGCAGTACTTC
CASSFPSVINEQYF
>-|16|many|TRBV18|TRBJ2-2
TGTGCCAGCTCACCACAACTAGCCCTGGGGACCGGGGAGCTGTTTTTT
CASSPQLALGTGELFF
>TRBD1|16|-|TRBV4-3|TRBJ2-3
TGCGCCAGCAGCCAAGATTCTAGACAGGGAACAGATACGCAGTATTTT
CASSQDSRQGTDTQYF
>TRBD1|15|many|TRBV20-1|TRBJ1-6
TGCAGTGCTGGCGCAGGGGGTACAAATAATTCACCCCTCCACTTT
CSAGAGGTNNSPLHF
>-|13|many|TRBV6-1|TRBJ1-2
TGTGCCAGCAGTGTGGACCCTACCTATGGCTACACCTTC
CASSVDPTYGYTF
>-|14|-|TRBV18|TRBJ2-7
TGTGCCAGCTCACCATCAATGCCTACCTACGAGCAGTACTTC
CASSPSMPTYEQYF
>-|12|-|TRBV30|TRBJ1-3
TGTGCCTGGAATCTCTCTGGAAACACCAGATATTTT
CAWNLSGNTRYF
>TRBD1|16|few|TRBV27|TRBJ1-6
TGTGCCAGCAGTCGAACCGGGACAGCCTATAATTCACCCCTCCACTTT
CASSRTGTAYNSPLHF
>-|12|once|TRBV6-1|TRBJ2-7
TGTGCCAGCAGTGAAGATACCTACGAGCAGTACTTC
CASSEDTYEQYF
>-|14|few|TRBV18|TRBJ1-5
TGTGCCAGCTCACCGCGGGGGGCAGGTCAGCCCCAGCATTTT
CASSPRGAGQPQHF
>TRBD2|17|-|TRBV27|TRBJ2-1
TGTGCCAGCACCTATTCCGGAACGGCGGGGGGGCTTAATGAGCAGTTCTTC
CASTYSGTAGGLNEQFF
>TRBD1|15|few|TRBV7-9|TRBJ1-2
TGTGCCAGCAGCTTAGCGCGGGACAGCGGCTATGGCTACACCTTC
CASSLARDSGYGYTF
>TRBD1|16|many|TRBV5-1|TRBJ2-3
TGCGCCAGCAGCCGAGGACAGGGCCATAGCACAGATACGCAGTATTTT
CASSRGQGHSTDTQYF
>-|13|few|TRBV28|TRBJ1-4
TGTGCCAGCAGTGACAGGTGGAGTGAAAAACTGTTTTTT
CASSDRWSEKLFF
>-|16|-|TRBV4-3|TRBJ2-6
TGCGCCAGCAGCCATGCAAGGGTCTCTGGGGCCAACGTCCTGACTTTC
CASSHARVSGANVLTF
>-|17|few|TRBV4-1|TRBJ1-6
TGCGCCAGCAGCCAAGGCCCGATTGCTTTCTATAATTCACCCCTCCACTTT
CASSQGPIAFYNSPLHF
>-|12|many|TRBV5-1|TRBJ2-1
TGCGCCTCGGGCACAGGGTGGGATGAGCAGTTCTTC
CASGTGWDEQFF
>-|11|many|TRBV12-3/TRBV12-4|TRBJ2-7
TGTGCCAGCAGTTTGGGGGGAGGGCAGTACTTC
CASSLGGGQYF
>-|13|-|TRBV7-6|TRBJ1-2
TGTGCCAGCAGCTTCGGGACACAATATGGCTACACCTTC
CASSFGTQYGYTF
>-|13|many|TRBV12-3/TRBV12-4|TRBJ2-7
TGTGCCAGCAGTTTTGTAGGGCCCACCGAGCAGTACTTC
CASSFVGPTEQYF
>TRBD1|14|-|TRBV5-1|TRBJ1-1
TGCGCCAGCAGCGCATTTACAGGGGACGCTGAAGCTTTCTTT
CASSAFTGDAEAFF
>-|13|-|TRBV6-2/TRBV6-3|TRBJ2-7
TGTGCCAGCAGTTACTTGCGGGAACAAGAGCAGTACTTC
CASSYLREQEQYF
>TRBD1|14|few|TRBV10-3|TRBJ1-2
TGTGCCATCAGTGGGGGACAGGGAGCCTATGGCTACACCTTC
CAISGGQGAYGYTF
>-|14|few|TRBV6-1|TRBJ1-1
TGTGCCAGCAGTGAAAGGTGGGAAGGCACTGAAGCTTTCTTT
CASSERWEGTEAFF